The 7 T cell receptor beta chains given below trace back to one sample, sequenced in a study of blood T cell repertoires in COVID-19. TCRdb's copy holds only in-frame clones and misses some; the assay was immunoSEQ multiplex PCR. This repertoire shows about 390,000 clones, approximately 90% found once; its top ten account for about 9.4%. Sequencing was carried out using PBMCs or T cells enriched from blood (not recorded which). The receptors derive from a woman in her forties or fifties who had recovered from COVID-19.

The chain is built from TRBV6-5 and TRBJ1-1; perhaps TRBD1 as D (6 bases). V lost 4 bases and J 3 bases, leaving 18 bases between the germline ends. Germline loops: CDR1 MNHEY, CDR2 SVGAGI. The CDR3 is 16 amino acids. DNA for the CDR3: TGTGCCAGCAGTTTTGGCATCAGGGGCGGCGACACTGAAGCTTTCTTT. Its protein product is CASSFGIRGGDTEAFF.

The gene calls are TRBV6-1 and TRBJ2-3; 8 bases are a match to TRBD1. CDR3 length equals 15 residues. Trimming took 2 bases from V and 5 from J; bases not matched to a gene: 6. CDR1 is MNHNS, CDR2 SASEGT, per germline. The CDR3 reads CASSERQGAKDTQYF. The CDR3 DNA is TGTGCCAGCAGTGAAAGGCAGGGGGCAAAAGATACGCAGTATTTT.

This sequence joins TRBV27 and TRBJ2-7; D possibly corresponds to TRBD2 (5 bases). The CDR3 has 12 residues. V shed 2 bases and J shed 7 bases, with 9 bases lying between them. CDR1 and CDR2 from the germline V gene are MNHEY and SMNVEV (reference sequence). CDR3 sequence: CASSLVSGEQYF. CDR3 sequence (DNA): TGTGCCAGCAGTTTAGTTTCGGGAGAGCAGTACTTC.

V usage is TRBV20-1 and J usage is TRBJ1-2, with 9 bases lining up with TRBD1. CDR3 size: 11 residues. The germline CDR1 and CDR2 sequences are DFQATT and SNEGSKA (reference sequence). With 8 bases clipped from V and 8 bases from J, the junction kept 6 bases outside the gene matches. CDR3 DNA: TGCAGTCTACTTACAGGGGGCGGCTACACCTTC. Amino acid sequence: CSLLTGGGYTF.

The chain couples TRBV4-1 to TRBJ2-3, with 8 bases identical to TRBD1. Germline assignment: CDR1 MGHRA and CDR2 YSYEKL. Trimming cost V 0 bases and J 3 bases; bases outside gene matches: 8. The CDR3 sequence is 17 residues long. CDR3 region: CASSQDFRGRGTDTQYF. The CDR3 DNA is TGCGCCAGCAGCCAAGATTTCAGGGGGCGCGGTACAGATACGCAGTATTTT.

The CDR3 loop is CASSPTQGDRYGYTF. DNA for the CDR3: TGTGCCAGCTCACCGACACAGGGGGATAGATATGGCTACACCTTC. The chain links TRBV18 to TRBJ1-2; 8 bases are a match to TRBD1. V gave up 3 bases and J gave up 5 bases; unmatched junction bases: 8. CDR3 length equals 15 residues. The germline V gene encodes CDR1 KGHSH and CDR2 LQKENI.

The chain couples TRBV18 to TRBJ2-1, with D perhaps matching TRBD2 (6 bases). This CDR3 spans 16 amino acids. The germline V gene encodes CDR1 KGHSH and CDR2 LQKENI. V was cut by 0 bases and J by 6 bases, with 15 bases left in between. CDR3 sequence: CASSPPRRLAFNEQFF. The CDR3 DNA reads TGTGCCAGCTCACCACCCCGGCGCCTAGCGTTCAATGAGCAGTTCTTC. The full variable domain, with the rest looked up from reference TRBV18 and TRBJ2-1, is NAGVMQNPRHLVRRRGQEARLRCSPMKGHSHVYWYRQLPEEGLKFMVYLQKENIIDESGMPKERFSAEFPKEGPSILRIQQVVRGDSAAYFCASSPPRRLAFNEQFFGPGTRLTVL.